This entry features one T cell receptor (beta chain) sequence. Germline CDR1 SEHNR, CDR2 FQNEAQ (reference sequence). Trimming removed 3 bases at V and 6 bases at J, with 18 bases between. The CDR3 is 15 amino acids. Each and every patient relapsed after autologous stem cell transplantation, and patients got differing brentuximab vedotin exposure. The data derive from a study of PD-1 blockade in classical Hodgkin lymphoma. The repertoire was sequenced with immunoSEQ multiplex PCR; TCRdb's copy has only in-frame clones and lacks some. The sample carries around 19,000 clones, 77% recorded once. This receptor was identified in a human donor with classical Hodgkin lymphoma. Sequencing was performed on peripheral blood mononuclear cells (PBMCs), taken before the second cycle of nivolumab. The rearrangement uses TRBV7-9 and TRBJ2-7; D possibly corresponds to TRBD1 (6 bases). The CDR3 sequence: CASSFHRDTPSEQYF. The CDR3 DNA follows: TGTGCCAGCAGCTTCCACCGGGACACCCCCAGCGAGCAGTACTTC. Full variable domain (remainder filled in from reference TRBV7-9 and TRBJ2-7): DTGVSQNPRHKITKRGQNVTFRCDPISEHNRLYWYRQTLGQGPEFLTYFQNEAQLEKSRLLSDRFSAERPKGSFSTLEIQRTEQGDSAMYLCASSFHRDTPSEQYFGPGTRLTVT.